The subject of this entry is one T cell receptor beta chain. Its antigen is not identified. This entry belongs to a study of OX40 agonist ivuxolimab in advanced cancers. Study-level background: The diagnoses of dose-escalation patients were hepatocellular carcinoma, melanoma, renal cell or head and neck cancer.

General study results and limits: At 0.1 to 3.0 mg/kg and by week 6, CD4+ and CD8+ T cells in the blood had expanded clonally.

Sequenced by immunoSEQ multiplex PCR; TCRdb stores in-frame clones only, minus some. The top ten clones hold under 1.5% of a sample with tens of thousands of clones, about 85% of them seen once. This CDR3 contains 14 residues. CDR1 is MDHEN and CDR2 is SYDVKM in the germline V gene. Deletions cut 7 bases from V and 2 bases from J, with 14 bases between. The sequence was collected from an adult with an advanced solid tumor such as melanoma, head and neck, liver or kidney cancer. The V and J genes are TRBV28 and TRBJ1-2, with D possibly being TRBD1 (6 bases). The specimen was CD4+ or CD8+ T cells sorted from blood, collected in a trial of the OX40 agonist ivuxolimab. The CDR3 sequence: CASKGEGINYGYTF. CDR3 coding DNA: TGTGCCAGCAAGGGGGAGGGAATCAACTATGGCTACACCTTC.